This T cell receptor (beta chain) was captured by sequencing in a study of preoperative IRX-2 immunotherapy in early breast cancer. The method was immunoSEQ multiplex PCR; TCRdb's version includes in-frame clones alone and lacks a portion of them. The table records about 32,000 clones, less than 90% of them present only once. Treatment here: preoperative locoregional IRX-2 cytokine immunotherapy. Patients received preoperative, locoregional IRX-2 cytokine immunotherapy in a phase Ib study. V lost 6 bases, J lost 6 bases, and 15 bases lay in between. The germline V gene encodes CDR1 MNHGY and CDR2 SAAAGT. This CDR3 contains 14 residues.

The receptor was derived from a human donor with breast cancer. This material consisted of lymph node tissue, taken from a patient treated with IRX-2 immunotherapy. This chain connects TRBV6-8 to TRBJ2-1, with unresolved D. CDR3 region: CASSEPYPGNEQFF. CDR3 bases: TGTGCCAGCAGCGAACCTTACCCCGGCAATGAGCAGTTCTTC.